The entry that follows covers one T cell receptor (beta chain) sequence. Its antigen is not known. It was with 60 Vbeta and 13 Jbeta primers that the PCR ran. The table came from immunoSEQ multiplex PCR; TCRdb's copy has only in-frame clones and leaves some out. Of about 110,000 clones in the sample, more than 65% were seen once. The data belong to a study of cytomegalovirus exposure and HLA in healthy donors. Study as a whole: Earlier, some 200 million T cells were analyzed, and 95 million to 140 million unique TCR beta sequences were found among them. Regarding the study as a whole: Presence/absence analyses supposed approximately even sequencing depth among donors. The only immune exposure information that was available was CMV serostatus.

The sequence was obtained from a man under 40 in good health and CMV-seropositive. Sequenced input: PBMCs.

CDR3 sequence reads: CASSPRGGRTDTQYF. The CDR3 DNA sequence: TGTGCCAGCAGCCCACGGGGGGGCCGCACAGATACGCAGTATTTT. V gene TRBV9 combines with J gene TRBJ2-3; 8 bases align to TRBD2. After removal of 4 bases from V and 1 base from J, the junction contained 5 bases not matched to a gene. This CDR3 has 15 amino acids. Germline V lookup: CDR1 SGDLS, CDR2 YYNGEE.